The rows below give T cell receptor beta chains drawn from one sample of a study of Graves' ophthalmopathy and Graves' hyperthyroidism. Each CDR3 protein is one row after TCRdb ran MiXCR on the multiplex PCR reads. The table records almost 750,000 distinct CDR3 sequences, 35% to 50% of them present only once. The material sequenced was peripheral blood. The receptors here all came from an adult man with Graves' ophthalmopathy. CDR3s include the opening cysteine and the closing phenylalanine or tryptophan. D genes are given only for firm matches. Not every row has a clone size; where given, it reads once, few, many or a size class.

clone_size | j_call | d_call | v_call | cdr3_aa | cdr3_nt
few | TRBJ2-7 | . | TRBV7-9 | CASSTQKGHEQYF | TGTGCCAGCAGCACACAAAAAGGACACGAGCAGTACTTC
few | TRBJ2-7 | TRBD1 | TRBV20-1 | CSVRQGNPYEQYF | TGCAGTGTTCGACAGGGAAACCCCTACGAGCAGTACTTC
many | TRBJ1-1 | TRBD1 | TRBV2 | CASSVKGTATPINTEAFF | TGTGCCAGCAGTGTCAAGGGGACAGCTACCCCAATCAACACTGAAGCTTTCTTT
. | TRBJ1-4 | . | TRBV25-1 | CASSQDSEAFGEKLFF | TGTGCCAGCAGCCAGGACTCGGAGGCATTCGGTGAAAAACTGTTTTTT
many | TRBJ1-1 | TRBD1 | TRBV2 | CASSGTGRNTEAFF | TGTGCCAGCAGTGGGACAGGGCGGAACACTGAAGCTTTCTTT
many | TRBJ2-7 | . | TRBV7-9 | CASSPDGLHEQYF | TGTGCCAGCAGCCCGGACGGCCTCCACGAGCAGTACTTC
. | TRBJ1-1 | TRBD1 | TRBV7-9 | CASSFSRDRVSDTEAFF | TGTGCCAGCAGCTTCAGCCGGGACAGGGTTTCGGACACTGAAGCTTTCTTT
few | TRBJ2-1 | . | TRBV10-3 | CAMASGPRNEQFF | TGTGCCATGGCTTCTGGACCGCGCAATGAGCAGTTCTTC
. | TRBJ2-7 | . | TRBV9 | CASSEGDGGYKQYF | TGTGCCAGCAGCGAGGGGGACGGGGGGTACAAGCAGTACTTC
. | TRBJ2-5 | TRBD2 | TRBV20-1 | CSARVSRTSGRALETQYF | TGCAGTGCTAGAGTATCCAGGACTAGCGGGAGGGCCCTCGAGACCCAGTACTTC
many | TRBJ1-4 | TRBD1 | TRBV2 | CASRSGTGDEKLFF | TGTGCCAGCAGGTCCGGGACAGGGGATGAAAAACTGTTTTTT
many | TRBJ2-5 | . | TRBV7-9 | CASSSRVETQYF | TGTGCCAGCAGCTCCAGGGTAGAGACCCAGTACTTC
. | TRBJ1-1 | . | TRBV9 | CASSGHPGLNTEAFF | TGTGCCAGCAGCGGACATCCGGGACTGAACACTGAAGCTTTCTTT
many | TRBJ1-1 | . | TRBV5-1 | CASSTPGQTYTEAFF | TGCGCCAGCAGCACCCCCGGACAGACGTACACTGAAGCTTTCTTT
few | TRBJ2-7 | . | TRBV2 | CASHPTTSRVGEQYF | TGTGCCAGTCACCCGACCACTAGTAGGGTAGGCGAGCAGTACTTC
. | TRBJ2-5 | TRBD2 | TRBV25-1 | CASSLSGGETQHF | TGTGCCAGCAGTCTGAGCGGGGGAGAGACCCAGCACTTC
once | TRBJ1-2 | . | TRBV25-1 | CASRRSYGYTF | TGTGCCAGCCGTCGTTCGTATGGCTACACCTTC
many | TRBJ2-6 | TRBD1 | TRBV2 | CASTGRGRGANVLTF | TGTGCCAGCACGGGCAGGGGGCGTGGGGCCAACGTCCTGACTTTC
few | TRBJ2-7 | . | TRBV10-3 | CASSLRGATYEQYF | TGTGCCAGCAGCCTAAGGGGGGCAACCTACGAGCAGTACTTC
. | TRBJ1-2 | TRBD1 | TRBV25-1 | CASSEIGTGYGYTF | TGTGCCAGCAGTGAAATTGGGACAGGCTATGGCTACACCTTC
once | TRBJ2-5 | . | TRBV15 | CATSVEDRGGETQYF | TGTGCCACCAGCGTTGAAGATCGAGGGGGGGAGACCCAGTACTTC
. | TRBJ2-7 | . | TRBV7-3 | CASKGVGATSQGTGQYF | TGTGCCAGCAAAGGGGTTGGGGCAACTAGCCAAGGAACGGGGCAGTACTTC
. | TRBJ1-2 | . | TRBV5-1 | CASSLFETVLNYGYTF | TGCGCCAGCAGCTTGTTTGAGACAGTGCTAAACTATGGCTACACCTTC
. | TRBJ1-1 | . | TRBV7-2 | CASSLKEWGNTEAFF | TGTGCCAGCAGCTTAAAGGAATGGGGTAACACTGAAGCTTTCTTT
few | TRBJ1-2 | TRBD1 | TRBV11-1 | CASRDRWQDYGYTF | TGTGCCAGCAGGGACAGGTGGCAAGACTATGGCTACACCTTC
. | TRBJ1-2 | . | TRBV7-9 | CASSDQGINGYTF | TGTGCCAGCAGCGACCAGGGGATCAACGGCTACACCTTC
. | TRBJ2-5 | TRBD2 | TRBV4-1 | CASSRSLGGDGETQYF | TGCGCCAGCAGCCGCTCCCTTGGGGGGGATGGTGAGACCCAGTACTTC
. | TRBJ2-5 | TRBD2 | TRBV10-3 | CAISELRLAGEGETQYF | TGTGCCATCAGTGAGTTGAGACTAGCGGGGGAAGGCGAGACCCAGTACTTC
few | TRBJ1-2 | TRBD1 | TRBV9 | CASSGRDRGDYGYTF | TGTGCCAGCAGCGGCCGGGACAGGGGAGACTATGGCTACACCTTC
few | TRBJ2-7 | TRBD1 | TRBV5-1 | CASSFWDRQKYEQYF | TGCGCCAGCAGCTTTTGGGACAGACAAAAGTACGAGCAGTACTTC
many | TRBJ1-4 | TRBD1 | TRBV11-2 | CASSSTGGSEKLFF | TGTGCCAGCAGCTCGACAGGGGGTAGTGAAAAACTGTTTTTT
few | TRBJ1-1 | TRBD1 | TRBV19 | CASTLTGSFTEAFF | TGTGCCAGTACCCTGACAGGGTCGTTCACTGAAGCTTTCTTT
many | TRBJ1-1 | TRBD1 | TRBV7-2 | CASSHGQGNTEAFF | TGTGCCAGCAGCCATGGACAGGGGAACACTGAAGCTTTCTTT
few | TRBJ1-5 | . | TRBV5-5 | CASSFGTQPQHF | TGTGCCAGCAGCTTCGGGACCCAGCCCCAGCATTTT
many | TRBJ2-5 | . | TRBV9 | CASSVGLTQETQYF | TGTGCCAGCAGCGTAGGTCTGACCCAAGAGACCCAGTACTTC
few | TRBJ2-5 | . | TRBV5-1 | CASSLGQARETQYF | TGCGCCAGCAGCTTGGGACAGGCTCGGGAGACCCAGTACTTC
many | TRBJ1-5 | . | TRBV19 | CASSRGPSGNQPQHF | TGTGCCAGTAGTAGGGGACCCAGTGGCAATCAGCCCCAGCATTTT
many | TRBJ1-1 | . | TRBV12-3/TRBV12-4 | CASSLSAHQNTEAFF | TGTGCCAGCAGTTTGTCCGCACACCAGAACACTGAAGCTTTCTTT
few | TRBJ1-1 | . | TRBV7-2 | CASSLAGTLSPLNTEAFF | TGTGCCAGCAGCTTAGCGGGGACCCTTAGCCCCTTGAACACTGAAGCTTTCTTT
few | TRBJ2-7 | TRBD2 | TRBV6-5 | CATSLGLAGVIEQYF | TGTGCCACCTCACTGGGGCTAGCGGGAGTGATCGAGCAGTACTTC
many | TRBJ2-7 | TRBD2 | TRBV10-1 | CASGRLAGGHEQYF | TGCGCCAGCGGCAGACTAGCGGGAGGACACGAGCAGTACTTC
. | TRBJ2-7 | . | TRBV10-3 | CARISYRVVEEQYF | TGTGCCAGGATCTCTTACAGGGTGGTCGAGGAGCAGTACTTC
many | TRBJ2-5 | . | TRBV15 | CATSRGQQETQYF | TGTGCCACCAGCAGAGGTCAGCAAGAGACCCAGTACTTC
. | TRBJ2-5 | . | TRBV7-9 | CASSLEGGSETQYF | TGTGCCAGCAGCTTGGAAGGCGGCTCGGAGACCCAGTACTTC
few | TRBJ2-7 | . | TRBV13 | CASSLGSSTYEQYF | TGTGCCAGCAGCTTAGGCAGTAGCACCTACGAGCAGTACTTC
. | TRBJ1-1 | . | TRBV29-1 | CSLPSANTEAFF | TGCAGCTTGCCGTCAGCGAACACTGAAGCTTTCTTT